This TCR beta chain emerged from a study of blood T cell repertoires in COVID-19. Study overall: T cells, B-cell-depleted T cells, or PBMCs provided the cDNA or gDNA that served as material.

CDR3 length: 15 amino acids. Trimming removed 4 bases at V and 6 bases at J, with 17 bases between. The germline CDR1 and CDR2 sequences are LGHNA and YNFKEQ. Participants, roughly 18 to 90 years old, spanned around 25 US areas. In Cohort 3, a recovered donor had either two negative PCRs, clearance, or symptom resolution. This clone showed up many times. Profiled with immunoSEQ multiplex PCR; TCRdb holds only in-frame clones, not every one. The repertoire holds approximately 200,000 clones, with roughly four fifths as singletons. The TCR originated in a man in his 60s who had recovered from COVID-19. Sequenced sample: PBMCs or T cells enriched from blood (not recorded which). The gene calls are TRBV4-2 and TRBJ2-3, with D possibly TRBD1 on 5 matching bases. CDR3 protein: CASSPTSGPVDTQYF. In DNA form, the CDR3 reads TGTGCCAGCAGCCCTACATCAGGGCCCGTCGATACGCAGTATTTT.